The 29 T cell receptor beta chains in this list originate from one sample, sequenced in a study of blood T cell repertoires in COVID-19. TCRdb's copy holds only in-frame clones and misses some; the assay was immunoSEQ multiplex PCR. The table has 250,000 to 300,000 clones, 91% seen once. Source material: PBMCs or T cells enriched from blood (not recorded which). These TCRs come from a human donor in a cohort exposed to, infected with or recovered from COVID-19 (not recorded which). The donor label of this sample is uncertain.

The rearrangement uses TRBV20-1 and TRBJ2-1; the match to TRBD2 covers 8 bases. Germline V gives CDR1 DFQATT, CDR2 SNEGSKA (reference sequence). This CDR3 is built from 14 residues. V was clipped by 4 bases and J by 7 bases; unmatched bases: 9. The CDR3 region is CSAIDIAGPNEQFF. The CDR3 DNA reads TGCAGTGCTATTGATATAGCGGGACCTAATGAGCAGTTCTTC.

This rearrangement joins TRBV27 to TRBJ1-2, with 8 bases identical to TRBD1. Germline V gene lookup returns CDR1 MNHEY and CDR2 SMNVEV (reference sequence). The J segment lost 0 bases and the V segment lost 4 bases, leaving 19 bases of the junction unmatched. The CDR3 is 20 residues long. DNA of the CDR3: TGTGCCAGCAGTTCCAGGACAGGGTGGGGTGGCGGGGGAACTAACTATGGCTACACCTTC. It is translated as CASSSRTGWGGGGTNYGYTF.

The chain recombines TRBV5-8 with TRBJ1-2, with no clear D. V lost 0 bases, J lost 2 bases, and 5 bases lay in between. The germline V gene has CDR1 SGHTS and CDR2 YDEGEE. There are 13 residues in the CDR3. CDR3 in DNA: TGTGCCAGCAGCTTGGGGCCGAACTATGGCTACACCTTC. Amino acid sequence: CASSLGPNYGYTF. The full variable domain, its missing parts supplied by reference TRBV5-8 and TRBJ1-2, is EAGVTQSPTHLIKTRGQQATLRCSPISGHTSVYWYQQALGLGLQFLLWYDEGEERNRGNFPPRFSGRQFPNYSSELNVNALELEDSALYLCASSLGPNYGYTFGSGTRLTVV.

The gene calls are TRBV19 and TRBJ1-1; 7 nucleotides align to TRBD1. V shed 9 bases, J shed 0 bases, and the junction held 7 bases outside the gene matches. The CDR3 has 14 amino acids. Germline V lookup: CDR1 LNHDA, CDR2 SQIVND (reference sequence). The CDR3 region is CASNSGGMNTEAFF. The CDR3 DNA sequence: TGTGCCAGCAACTCAGGGGGGATGAACACTGAAGCTTTCTTT.

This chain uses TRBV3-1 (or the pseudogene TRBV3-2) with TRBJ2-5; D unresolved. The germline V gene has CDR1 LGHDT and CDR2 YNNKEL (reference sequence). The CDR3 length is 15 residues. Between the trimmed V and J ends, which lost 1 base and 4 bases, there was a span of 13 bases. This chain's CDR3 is CASSQGGVVGETQYF. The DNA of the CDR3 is TGTGCCAGCAGCCAAGGAGGAGTGGTAGGAGAGACCCAGTACTTC.

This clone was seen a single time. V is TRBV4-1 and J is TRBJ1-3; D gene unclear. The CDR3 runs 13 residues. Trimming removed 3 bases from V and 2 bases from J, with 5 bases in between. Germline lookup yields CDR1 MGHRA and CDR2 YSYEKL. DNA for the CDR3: TGCGCCAGCAGCCACTTAACTGGAAACACCATATATTTT. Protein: CASSHLTGNTIYF.

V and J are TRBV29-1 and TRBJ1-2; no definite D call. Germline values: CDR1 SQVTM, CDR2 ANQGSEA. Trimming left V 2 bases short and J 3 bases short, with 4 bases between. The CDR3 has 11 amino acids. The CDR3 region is CSVEIDYGYTF. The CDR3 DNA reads TGCAGCGTTGAAATAGACTATGGCTACACCTTC.

CDR3 residues: CASRARLIAFF. The CDR3 DNA reads as TGTGCCAGTAGGGCCAGGTTGATAGCTTTCTTT. The V gene is TRBV19, the J gene TRBJ1-1; no definite D call. V was cut by 6 bases and J by 10 bases, with 12 bases left in between. Germline V gene data show CDR1 as LNHDA and CDR2 as SQIVND (reference sequence). The CDR3 loop spans 11 amino acids.

DNA of the CDR3: TGTGCCAGCTCCCCGCATGTGACAGGGGCCCGGACCGGGGAGCTGTTTTTT. Amino acids: CASSPHVTGARTGELFF. This chain connects TRBV18 to TRBJ2-2; TRBD1 aligns across 8 bases. This CDR3 is 17 amino acids long. Per the germline V gene, CDR1 is KGHSH and CDR2 is LQKENI. Losses at the gene ends were 6 bases for V and 5 bases for J; bases not matched to a gene: 14. The entire variable domain, with the rest obtained from reference TRBV18 and TRBJ2-2, is as follows: NAGVMQNPRHLVRRRGQEARLRCSPMKGHSHVYWYRQLPEEGLKFMVYLQKENIIDESGMPKERFSAEFPKEGPSILRIQQVVRGDSAAYFCASSPHVTGARTGELFFGEGSRLTVL.

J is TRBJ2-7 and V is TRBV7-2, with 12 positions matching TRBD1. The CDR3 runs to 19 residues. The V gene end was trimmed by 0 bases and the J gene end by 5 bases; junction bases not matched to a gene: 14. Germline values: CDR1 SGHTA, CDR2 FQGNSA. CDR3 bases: TGTGCCAGCAGCTTAGCGGGGACAGGGGGCTCGCGATGGGCAGACGAGCAGTACTTC. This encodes CASSLAGTGGSRWADEQYF.

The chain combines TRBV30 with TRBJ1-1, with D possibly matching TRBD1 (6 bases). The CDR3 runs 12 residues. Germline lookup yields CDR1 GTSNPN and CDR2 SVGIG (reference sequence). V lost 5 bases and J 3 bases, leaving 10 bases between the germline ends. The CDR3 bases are TGTGCCTGGGGAGACAGGTACACTGAAGCTTTCTTT. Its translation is CAWGDRYTEAFF.

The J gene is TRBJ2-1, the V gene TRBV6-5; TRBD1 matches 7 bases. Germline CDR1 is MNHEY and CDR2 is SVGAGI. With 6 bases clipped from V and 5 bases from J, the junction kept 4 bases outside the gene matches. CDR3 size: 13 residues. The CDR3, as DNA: TGTGCCAGCAGACGGACAGGTAACAATGAGCAGTTCTTC. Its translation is CASRRTGNNEQFF.

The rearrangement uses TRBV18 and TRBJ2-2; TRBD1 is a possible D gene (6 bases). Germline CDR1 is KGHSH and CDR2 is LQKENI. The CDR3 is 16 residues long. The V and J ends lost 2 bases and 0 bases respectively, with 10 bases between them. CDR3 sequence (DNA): TGTGCCAGCTCACCAATAGGACAGCCGAACACCGGGGAGCTGTTTTTT. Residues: CASSPIGQPNTGELFF.

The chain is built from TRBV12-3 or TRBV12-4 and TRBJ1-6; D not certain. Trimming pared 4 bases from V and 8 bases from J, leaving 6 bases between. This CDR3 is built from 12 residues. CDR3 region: CASSSADSPLHF. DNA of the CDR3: TGTGCCAGCAGTTCCGCAGATTCACCCCTCCACTTT.

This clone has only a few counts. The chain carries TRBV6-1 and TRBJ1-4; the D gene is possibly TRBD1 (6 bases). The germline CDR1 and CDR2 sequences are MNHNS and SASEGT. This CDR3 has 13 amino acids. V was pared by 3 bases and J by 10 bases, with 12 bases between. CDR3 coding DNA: TGTGCCAGCAGTGACCAGACAGGAGGAAAACTGTTTTTT. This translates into CASSDQTGGKLFF.

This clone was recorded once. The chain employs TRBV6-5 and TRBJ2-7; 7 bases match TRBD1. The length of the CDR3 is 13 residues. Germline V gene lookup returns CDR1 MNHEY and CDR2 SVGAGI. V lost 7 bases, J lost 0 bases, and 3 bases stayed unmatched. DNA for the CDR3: TGTGCCAGCATCCGGGACAGCTCCTACGAGCAGTACTTC. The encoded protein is CASIRDSSYEQYF.

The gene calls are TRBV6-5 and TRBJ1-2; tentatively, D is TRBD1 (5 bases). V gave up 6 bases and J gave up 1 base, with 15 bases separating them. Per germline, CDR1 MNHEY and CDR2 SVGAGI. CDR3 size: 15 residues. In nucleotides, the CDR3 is TGTGCCAGCAGCCCCCTCGGGGGGGGTAACTATGGCTACACCTTC. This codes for CASSPLGGGNYGYTF.

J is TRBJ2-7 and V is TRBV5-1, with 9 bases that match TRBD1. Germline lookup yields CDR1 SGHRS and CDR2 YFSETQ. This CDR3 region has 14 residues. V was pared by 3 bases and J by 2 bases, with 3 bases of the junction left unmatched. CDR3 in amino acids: CASSSRQGAYEQYF. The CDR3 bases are TGCGCCAGCAGCTCACGACAGGGGGCCTACGAGCAGTACTTC.

CDR3 sequence: CASRAQGTNYGYTF. The DNA for the CDR3 is TGTGCCAGCCGGGCCCAGGGTACTAACTATGGCTACACCTTC. The chain uses TRBV19 and TRBJ1-2; D possibly corresponds to TRBD1 (5 bases). The CDR3 contains 14 residues. V was pared by 9 bases and J by 0 bases, with 14 bases between. CDR1 and CDR2 from the germline V gene are LNHDA and SQIVND (reference sequence).

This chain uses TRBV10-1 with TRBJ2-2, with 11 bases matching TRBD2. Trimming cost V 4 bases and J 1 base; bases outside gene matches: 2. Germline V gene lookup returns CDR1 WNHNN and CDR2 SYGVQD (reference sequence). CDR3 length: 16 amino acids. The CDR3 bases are TGCGCCAGCAGTGTCGGACTAGCGGGGAACACCGGGGAGCTGTTTTTT. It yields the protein CASSVGLAGNTGELFF.

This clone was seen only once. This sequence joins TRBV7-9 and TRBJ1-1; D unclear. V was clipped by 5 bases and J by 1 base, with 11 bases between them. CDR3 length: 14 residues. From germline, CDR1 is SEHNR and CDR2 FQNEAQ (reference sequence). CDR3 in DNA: TGTGCCAGCAGCGGCGGCACTTCGAACACTGAAGCTTTCTTT. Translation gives CASSGGTSNTEAFF.

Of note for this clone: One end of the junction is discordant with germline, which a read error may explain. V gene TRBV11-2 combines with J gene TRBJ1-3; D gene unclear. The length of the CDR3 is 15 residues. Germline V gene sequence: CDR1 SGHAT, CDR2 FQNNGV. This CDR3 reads CASSLDRLRISGANF. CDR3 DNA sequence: TGTGCCAGCAGCTTAGATCGCCTCCGCATAAGCGGCGCGAATTTT.

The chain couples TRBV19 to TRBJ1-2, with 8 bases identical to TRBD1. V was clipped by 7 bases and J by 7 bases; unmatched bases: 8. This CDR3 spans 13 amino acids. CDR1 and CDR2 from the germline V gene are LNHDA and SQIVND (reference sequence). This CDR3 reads CASTGDRRFGYTF. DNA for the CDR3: TGTGCCAGTACCGGGGACAGGAGGTTTGGCTACACCTTC.

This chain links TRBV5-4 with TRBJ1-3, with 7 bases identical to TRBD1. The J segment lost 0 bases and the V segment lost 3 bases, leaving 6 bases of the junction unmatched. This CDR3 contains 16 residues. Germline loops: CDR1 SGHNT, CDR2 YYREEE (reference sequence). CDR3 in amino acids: CASSSPGQSSGNTIYF. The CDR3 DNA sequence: TGTGCCAGCAGCTCGCCGGGACAGAGCTCTGGAAACACCATATATTTT.

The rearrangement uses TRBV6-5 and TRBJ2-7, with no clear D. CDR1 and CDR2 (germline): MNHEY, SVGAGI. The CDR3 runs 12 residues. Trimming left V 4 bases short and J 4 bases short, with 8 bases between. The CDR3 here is CASSSSGYEQYF. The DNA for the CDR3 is TGTGCCAGCAGTTCTTCAGGATACGAGCAGTACTTC.

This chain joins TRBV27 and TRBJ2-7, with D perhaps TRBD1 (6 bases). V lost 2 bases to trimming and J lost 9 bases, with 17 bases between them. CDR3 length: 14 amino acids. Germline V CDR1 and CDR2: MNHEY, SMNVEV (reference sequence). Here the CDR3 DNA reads TGTGCCAGCAGTTTAAAGGGGACGCGGACAGTGCAGTACTTC. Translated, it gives CASSLKGTRTVQYF.

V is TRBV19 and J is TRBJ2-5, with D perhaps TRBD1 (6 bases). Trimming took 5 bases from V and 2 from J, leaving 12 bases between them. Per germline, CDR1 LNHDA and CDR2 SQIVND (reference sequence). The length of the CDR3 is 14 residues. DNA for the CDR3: TGTGCCAGTAGTCCAGTTCAGGGGCAAGAGACCCAGTACTTC. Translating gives CASSPVQGQETQYF. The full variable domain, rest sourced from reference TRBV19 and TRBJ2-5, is DGGITQSPKYLFRKEGQNVTLSCEQNLNHDAMYWYRQDPGQGLRLIYYSQIVNDFQKGDIAEGYSVSREKKESFPLTVTSAQKNPTAFYLCASSPVQGQETQYFGPGTRLLVL.

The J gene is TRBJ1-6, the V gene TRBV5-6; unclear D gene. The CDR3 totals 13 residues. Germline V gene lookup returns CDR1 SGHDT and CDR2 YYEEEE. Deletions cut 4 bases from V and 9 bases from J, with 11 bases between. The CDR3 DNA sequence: TGTGCCAGCAGCCTCCCACAGATTTCACCCCTCCACTTT. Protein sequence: CASSLPQISPLHF.

For the CDR3, the DNA is TGTGCCAGCAGCCGTTCAGGTCTAAGCTCTGGAAACACCATATATTTT. Amino acids: CASSRSGLSSGNTIYF. This chain links TRBV9 with TRBJ1-3; D call uncertain. The ends were cut back, 4 bases at V and 0 bases at J, with 14 bases in the middle. Germline CDR1 and CDR2: SGDLS and YYNGEE. This CDR3 region has 16 residues.